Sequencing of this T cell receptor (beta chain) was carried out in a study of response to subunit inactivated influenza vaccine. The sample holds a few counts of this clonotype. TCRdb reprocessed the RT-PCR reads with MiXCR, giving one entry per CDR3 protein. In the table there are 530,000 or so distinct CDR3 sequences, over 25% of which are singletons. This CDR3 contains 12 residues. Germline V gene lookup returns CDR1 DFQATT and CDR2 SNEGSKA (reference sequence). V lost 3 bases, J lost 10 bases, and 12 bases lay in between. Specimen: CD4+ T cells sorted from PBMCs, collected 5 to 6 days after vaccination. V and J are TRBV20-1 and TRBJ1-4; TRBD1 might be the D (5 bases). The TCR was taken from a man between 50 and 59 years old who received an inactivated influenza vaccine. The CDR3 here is CSASFGQGKLFF. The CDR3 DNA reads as TGCAGTGCTAGTTTTGGGCAGGGAAAACTGTTTTTT.